The next 20 T cell receptor beta chains were all read from a single sample in a study of PD-1 blockade in mismatch repair-deficient tumors. The protocol was immunoSEQ multiplex PCR, while the TCRdb copy is restricted to in-frame clones and leaves out a portion. The sample consists of fewer than 100,000 clones, over 70% of them appearing once. Sequencing was performed on peripheral blood, taken 12 weeks after starting pembrolizumab. Receptors were obtained from an adult with mismatch repair-deficient cancer.

The chain links TRBV7-3 to TRBJ1-1, with TRBD1 matching 7 bases. This CDR3 region has 13 residues. Germline V CDR1 and CDR2: SGHTA, FQGTGA. J lost 5 bases, V lost 5 bases, and 5 bases had no gene match. The CDR3 region is CASSPGGHTEAFF. The CDR3 DNA sequence: TGTGCCAGCAGCCCAGGGGGACATACTGAAGCTTTCTTT. The full variable domain, completed using reference TRBV7-3 and TRBJ1-1, is GAGVSQTPSNKVTEKGKYVELRCDPISGHTALYWYRQSLGQGPEFLIYFQGTGAADDSGLPNDRFFAVRPEGSVSTLKIQRTERGDSAVYLCASSPGGHTEAFFGQGTRLTVV.

DNA of the CDR3: TGTGCCAGCAGCTTAGATTTAGATACGCAGTATTTT. Its translation: CASSLDLDTQYF. This chain links TRBV5-4 with TRBJ2-3; D gene unclear. The CDR3 loop spans 12 amino acids. Germline CDR1 reads SGHNT; CDR2 reads YYREEE (reference sequence). V lost 2 bases and J 5 bases, leaving 6 bases between the germline ends.

The chain links TRBV7-8 to TRBJ2-5, with D maybe TRBD2 (7 bases). Per the germline V gene, CDR1 is SGHVS and CDR2 is FQNEAQ. There are 14 residues in the CDR3. Trimming took off 6 bases at V and 1 base at J, with 12 bases between the two ends. The CDR3 DNA sequence: TGTGCCAGCAGTCGGCGGGGGCTCCAAGAGACCCAGTACTTC. Encoded protein: CASSRRGLQETQYF.

The CDR3: CASSQDWTGGSYNEQFF. CDR3 DNA: TGCGCCAGCAGCCAAGATTGGACGGGAGGTTCCTACAATGAGCAGTTCTTC. V usage is TRBV4-1 and J usage is TRBJ2-1; 7 bases fit TRBD2. V trimming: 0 bases; J trimming: 1 base; junction bases outside the gene matches: 6. Per the germline V gene, CDR1 is MGHRA and CDR2 is YSYEKL. The CDR3 has 17 residues.

The gene calls are TRBV19 and TRBJ2-7; 10 positions match TRBD2. Germline CDR1 LNHDA, CDR2 SQIVND (reference sequence). Trimming at V came to 4 bases and at J to 2 bases, leaving 2 bases not matched to a gene. The CDR3 covers 14 residues. The CDR3 reads CASSSTSGTYEQYF. CDR3 bases: TGTGCCAGTAGTAGTACTAGCGGGACCTACGAGCAGTACTTC.

J is TRBJ2-5 and V is TRBV4-1, with D maybe TRBD2 (5 bases). The CDR3 is made up of 14 amino acids. Deletions cut 7 bases from V and 5 bases from J, with 17 bases between. CDR1 MGHRA and CDR2 YSYEKL come from the germline V gene. The CDR3 DNA reads TGCGCCAGCACCTCCTCGTCGGGGTTGGAGACCCAGTACTTC. This sequence encodes CASTSSSGLETQYF.

The V and J genes are TRBV9 and TRBJ2-1; 8 bases align to TRBD1. Unmatched junction bases numbered 2, after V lost 3 bases and J lost 0 bases. Germline values: CDR1 SGDLS, CDR2 YYNGEE. The CDR3 covers 15 residues. In nucleotides, the CDR3 is TGTGCCAGCAGCGGTGGGACAGGCTCCTACAATGAGCAGTTCTTC. This translates into CASSGGTGSYNEQFF.

The sample holds a few counts of this clone. The chain couples TRBV30 to TRBJ1-2; D remains ambiguous. The V gene lost 5 bases and the J gene lost 4 bases, with 11 bases spanning the gap. The CDR3 loop spans 12 amino acids. From germline, CDR1 is GTSNPN and CDR2 SVGIG (reference sequence). CDR3 protein: CAWARALYGYTF. As DNA, the CDR3 is TGTGCCTGGGCACGGGCCCTCTATGGCTACACCTTC.

This chain joins TRBV7-9 and TRBJ2-1; D may be TRBD2 (6 bases). Germline assignment: CDR1 SEHNR and CDR2 FQNEAQ (reference sequence). CDR3 length: 13 amino acids. V lost 11 bases and J lost 1, with 12 bases in between. The CDR3 DNA is TGTGCCGCGGCGGGGCGGTCCTACAATGAGCAGTTCTTC. Its protein is CAAAGRSYNEQFF. Filled out from reference TRBV7-9 and TRBJ2-1, the complete variable domain reads DTGVSQNPRHKITKRGQNVTFRCDPISEHNRLYWYRQTLGQGPEFLTYFQNEAQLEKSRLLSDRFSAERPKGSFSTLEIQRTEQGDSAMYLCAAAGRSYNEQFFGPGTRLTVL.

The chain carries TRBV7-9 and TRBJ1-2; 7 bases fit TRBD1. This CDR3 has 15 amino acids. Germline V lookup: CDR1 SEHNR, CDR2 FQNEAQ (reference sequence). V trimming: 5 bases; J trimming: 4 bases; junction bases outside the gene matches: 10. This CDR3 reads CASSTSTGIPYGYTF. CDR3 bases: TGTGCCAGCAGCACCTCGACAGGGATCCCCTATGGCTACACCTTC.

The CDR3 DNA sequence: TGTGCCAGTAGCCTAACTAGCGGGAGGGTCCATGAGCAGTTCTTC. Translated, it gives CASSLTSGRVHEQFF. The gene calls are TRBV19 and TRBJ2-1; 13 nucleotides align to TRBD2. Per germline, CDR1 LNHDA and CDR2 SQIVND (reference sequence). CDR3 size: 15 residues. Losses at the gene ends were 6 bases for V and 8 bases for J; bases not matched to a gene: 7.

The chain is built from TRBV9 and TRBJ1-1, with 8 positions matching TRBD1. CDR3 length: 15 residues. Germline V gives CDR1 SGDLS, CDR2 YYNGEE. V trimming: 4 bases; J trimming: 6 bases; junction bases outside the gene matches: 11. The CDR3 sequence: CASSPTGELSAEAFF. The CDR3 DNA reads TGTGCCAGCAGCCCGACAGGGGAGTTGTCTGCTGAAGCTTTCTTT.

The V and J genes are TRBV11-2 and TRBJ2-7; TRBD2 might be the D (6 bases). The CDR3 is 16 residues long. The germline V gene has CDR1 SGHAT and CDR2 FQNNGV. The V end lost 5 bases, the J end lost 3 bases, and 20 bases lay between the germline ends. CDR3 amino acids: CASSGREEGDFYEQYF. The CDR3 nucleotides read TGTGCCAGCAGCGGCCGGGAAGAAGGGGACTTCTACGAGCAGTACTTC.

The J gene is TRBJ2-3, the V gene TRBV21-1; the DNA was not compared with TRBD2, the D call given in the table. TRBV21-1 is marked as a pseudogene. This CDR3 region has 21 residues. The CDR3 DNA reads TGTGCCAGCAGCAAAGCGGGCCGCGCCGGGACTACGCCCCAGCACACAGATACGCAGTATTTT. Protein sequence: CASSKAGRAGTTPQHTDTQYF.

The table lists this clone with a count of one. The same CDR3 arises from other DNA sequences in this sample as well. The chain carries TRBV27 and TRBJ2-2, with a tentative D call TRBD1 (6 bases). Germline loops: CDR1 MNHEY, CDR2 SMNVEV (reference sequence). Trimming removed 3 bases at V and 1 base at J, with 9 bases between. CDR3 size: 15 residues. The CDR3 sequence is CASSFQTGNTGELFF. Here the CDR3 DNA reads TGTGCCAGCAGTTTCCAGACAGGGAACACCGGGGAGCTGTTTTTT.

Concerning this clone: One end of the junction varies from germline; a read error may be responsible. The rearrangement joins TRBV7-7 to TRBJ2-2; 7 nucleotides agree with TRBD1. The length of the CDR3 is 15 residues. CDR1 SSHAT and CDR2 FNYEAQ come from the germline V gene (reference sequence). The CDR3 sequence: CASSPEGAATGELFF. The CDR3 DNA is TGTGCTAGCAGCCCTGAGGGGGCAGCGACCGGGGAGCTGTTTTTT.

V and J are TRBV7-2 and TRBJ2-7, with D unclear. V lost 5 bases, J lost 3 bases, and 11 bases lay in between. Germline V gives CDR1 SGHTA, CDR2 FQGNSA. This CDR3 has 13 residues. In nucleotides, the CDR3 is TGTGCCAGCAGCCCAATCGTCCTCTACGAGCAGTACTTC. Its translation is CASSPIVLYEQYF.

The chain links TRBV27 to TRBJ1-2; 7 bases fit TRBD1. Germline assignment: CDR1 MNHEY and CDR2 SMNVEV (reference sequence). This CDR3 contains 13 residues. With 6 bases clipped from V and 5 bases from J, the junction kept 6 bases outside the gene matches. The DNA of the CDR3 is TGTGCCAGCAGGGTACAGGGGCCTTATGGCTACACCTTC. It yields the protein CASRVQGPYGYTF.

This chain uses TRBV10-3 with TRBJ1-1, with a weak D call TRBD1 (6 bases). V lost 5 bases to trimming and J lost 6 bases, with 10 bases between them. Germline CDR1 ENHRY, CDR2 SYGVKD. The CDR3 loop spans 12 amino acids. CDR3 residues: CAISSGVAEAFF. The CDR3 bases are TGTGCCATCAGTTCAGGGGTCGCTGAAGCTTTCTTT.

This clone showed up just once. This sequence joins TRBV2 and TRBJ1-4; D gene ambiguous. Germline lookup yields CDR1 SNHLY and CDR2 FYNNEI. V was shortened by 4 bases and J by 3 bases, with 9 bases between the two germline ends. This CDR3 contains 14 residues. CDR3 sequence: CASSVGVANEKLFF. The CDR3, as DNA: TGTGCCAGCAGTGTAGGAGTGGCTAATGAAAAACTGTTTTTT. The whole variable domain, filled in from reference TRBV2 and TRBJ1-4, reads EPEVTQTPSHQVTQMGQEVILRCVPISNHLYFYWYRQILGQKVEFLVSFYNNEISEKSEIFDDQFSVERPDGSNFTLKIRSTKLEDSAMYFCASSVGVANEKLFFGSGTQLSVL.